This entry describes one T cell receptor beta chain. Its antigen specificity is not known. Base qualities are not recorded, but no much larger clone differs from it by a single base. V is reduced by 7 bases and J by 2 bases, leaving a spacing of 14 bases between them. Looking up the germline V gene yields CDR1 MNHNS and CDR2 SASEGT. There are 14 amino acids in the CDR3, from cysteine to phenylalanine inclusive. The sequence is cut down to CDR3 DNA, 42 bases in frame from base 1. Using the deep immunoSEQ assay, multiplex PCR amplified TCR CDR3 regions from genomic DNA. For each cell subset, the extracted genomic DNA was distributed evenly across all wells of several immunoSEQ 96-well plates, and each plate served as one replicate. For sorted subsets, each replicate PCR was loaded with around 200 ng genomic DNA, equivalent to 30,000 or so T cell genomes. Purified libraries were quantified with a Qubit 3.0 fluorometer, sized on a Bioanalyzer 2100, and re-quantified with the KAPA Library Quantification kit. Every immunoSEQ 96-well plate was sequenced on a dedicated single-read 150-cycle Illumina NextSeq 550 flow cell. Concerning the study's data processing: The immunoSEQ output contained only junctional sequences without quality scores, so filtering could not match that applied to full-length reads. Sequences were annotated with PyIR, a Python wrapper for IgBLAST v1.9, using IMGT germline references to assign V/J genes and CDR3. Any read was removed if the V/J assignment was weak (E-value above 1e-6), the CDR3 was missing, or the read contained stop codons, out-of-frame junctions, or ambiguous translated residues. V3J clonotypes were defined as sequences sharing an identical inferred V gene, J gene, and CDR3 amino acid sequence. Percentage overlap between repertoires was computed as shared unique clonotypes divided by the size of the smaller repertoire. Three approaches were used to assess repertoire richness: RTK rarefaction, the Chao1 estimator, and Recon v2.1 estimates of unobserved clonotypes. For all TCRbeta clonotypes obtained by the gDNA method from a handful of donors, generation probabilities were computed with OLGA. Imported from immuneACCESS, the table was reduced by TCRdb to in-frame sequences with V and J called. These copies leave out some clones; in studies compared against another copy, an unresolved V gene accounts for under half, and the cause of the remainder is not known. The V and J calls and clone size come from that table; D and trimming were worked out from the DNA. In this sample the table shows a few million clones, about 92% of which occur a single time. Clones ranked in the top ten supply roughly 0.13% of the sample.

The data are from a study of shared clonotypes between healthy human individuals (dated by TCRdb to between 2020 and 2021). Some background on the complete study: The cohort included a few men and a couple of women between 18 and 49 years of age. For each donor, three plates each were used for CD4 naive and CD4 memory, two plates were used for CD8 naive, and one plate was used for CD8 memory. The study deeply sequenced blood TCR repertoires of about 5 healthy adults to estimate repertoire size and the extent of clonotype sharing between individuals. Different laboratories and diverse techniques were used to prepare libraries and sequence TCR repertoires, to increase sequencing depth and limit assay-specific biases. Per donor, leukapheresis produced somewhere between about 0.94 and 9 billion PBMCs. Study-level results and caveats: Pairwise subsampling indicated that sequencing depth was expected to affect the degree of clonotype sharing among donors. Only blood was sampled, and tissue TCR repertoires likely differ from those in blood. Naive subsets generally had larger estimated clonotype richness than memory subsets. The small number of donors limited the genetic and exposure-history diversity represented. Rarefaction of sorted-subset datasets indicated incomplete sequencing despite the large sequencing depth. Roughly 5% of naive CD4, 3.5% of naive CD8, approximately 2.2% of memory CD4, and 0.4% of memory CD8 clonotypes were shared across a few donors. Compared with non-shared clonotypes, the clonotypes found in all four sorted-subset donors had higher generation probabilities.

The donors were healthy, HIV-negative adults who had no recently reported acute infections or vaccinations. Only Caucasian adults living in Nashville, Tennessee, USA were represented among the donors. Magnetic negative selection was used to enrich CD4+ T cells, after which naive cells were positively selected on CD45RA and the negative fraction became the memory subset. Blood was collected by leukapheresis, and PBMCs were isolated by Ficoll-Histopaque density gradient centrifugation and then cryopreserved in liquid nitrogen vapor phase. Analytical flow cytometry was used to check the purity and quantity of each magnetically sorted T cell population. Each sorted fraction had its genomic DNA isolated and then quantified by UV absorbance on a Nanodrop 2000c.

Material: naive CD4+ T cells sorted from blood. The sample's cell subset or site, from its label and the paper: CD45RA+ positively selected. The chain is encoded by TRBV6-1 joined to TRBJ2-5; the D gene cannot be resolved reliably. The sequence came from a man between 18 and 29 years old in good health. The nucleotide sequence reads as follows: TGTGCCAGCACTCCTCGGGTCAGTCAAGAGACCCAGTACTTC. Translated, it reads CASTPRVSQETQYF.